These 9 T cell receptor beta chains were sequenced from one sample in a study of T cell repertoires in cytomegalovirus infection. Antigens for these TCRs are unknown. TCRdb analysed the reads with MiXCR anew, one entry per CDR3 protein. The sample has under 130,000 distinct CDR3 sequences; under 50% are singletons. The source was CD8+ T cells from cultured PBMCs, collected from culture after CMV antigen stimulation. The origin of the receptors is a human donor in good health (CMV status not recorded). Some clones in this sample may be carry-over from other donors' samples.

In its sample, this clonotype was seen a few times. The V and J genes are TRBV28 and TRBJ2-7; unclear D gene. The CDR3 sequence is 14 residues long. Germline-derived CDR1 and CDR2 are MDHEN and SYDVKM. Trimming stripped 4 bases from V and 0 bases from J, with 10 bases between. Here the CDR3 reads CASSSSVSSYEQYF. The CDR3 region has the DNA TGTGCCAGCAGTTCCTCGGTAAGCTCCTACGAGCAGTACTTC. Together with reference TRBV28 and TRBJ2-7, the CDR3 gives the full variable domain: DVKVTQSSRYLVKRTGEKVFLECVQDMDHENMFWYRQDPGLGLRLIYFSYDVKMKEKGDIPEGYSVSREKKERFSLILESASTNQTSMYLCASSSSVSSYEQYFGPGTRLTVT.

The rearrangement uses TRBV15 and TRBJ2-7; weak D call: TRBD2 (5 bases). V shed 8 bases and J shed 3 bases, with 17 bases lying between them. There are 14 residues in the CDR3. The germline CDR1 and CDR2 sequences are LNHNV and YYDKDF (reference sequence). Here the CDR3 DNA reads TGTGCCACCGCGGCCAGAGAGGGAATCTACGAGCAGTACTTC. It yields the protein CATAAREGIYEQYF.

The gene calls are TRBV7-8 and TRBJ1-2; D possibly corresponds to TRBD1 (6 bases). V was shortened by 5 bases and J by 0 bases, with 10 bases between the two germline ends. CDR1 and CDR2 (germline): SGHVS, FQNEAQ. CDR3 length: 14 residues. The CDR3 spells CASSEGGPNYGYTF. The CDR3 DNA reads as TGTGCCAGCAGCGAAGGGGGACCTAACTATGGCTACACCTTC.

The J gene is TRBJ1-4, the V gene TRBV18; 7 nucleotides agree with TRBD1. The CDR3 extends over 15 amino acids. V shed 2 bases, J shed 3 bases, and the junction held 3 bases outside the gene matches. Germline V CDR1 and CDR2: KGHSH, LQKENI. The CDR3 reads CASSPAGQANEKLFF. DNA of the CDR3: TGTGCCAGCTCACCAGCAGGACAGGCTAATGAAAAACTGTTTTTT.

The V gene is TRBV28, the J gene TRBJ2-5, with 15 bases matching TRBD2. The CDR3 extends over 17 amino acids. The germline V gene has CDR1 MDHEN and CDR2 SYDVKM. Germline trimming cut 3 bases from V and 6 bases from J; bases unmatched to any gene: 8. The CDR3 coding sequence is TGTGCCAGCAGTTTCGGACTAGCGGGGGGGCCGATGAAGACCCAGTACTTC. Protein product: CASSFGLAGGPMKTQYF.

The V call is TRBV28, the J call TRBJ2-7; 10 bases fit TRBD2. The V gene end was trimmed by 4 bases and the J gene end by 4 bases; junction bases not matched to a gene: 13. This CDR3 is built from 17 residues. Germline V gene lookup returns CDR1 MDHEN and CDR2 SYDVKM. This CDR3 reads CASSSPLGAGGLYEQYF. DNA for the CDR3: TGTGCCAGCAGTTCCCCCCTAGGAGCGGGGGGGTTATACGAGCAGTACTTC.

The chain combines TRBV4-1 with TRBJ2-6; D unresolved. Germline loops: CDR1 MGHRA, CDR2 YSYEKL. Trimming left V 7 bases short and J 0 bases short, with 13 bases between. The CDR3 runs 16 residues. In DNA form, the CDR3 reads TGCGCCAGCACCTGGAAAGCGAGCTCTGGGGCCAACGTCCTGACTTTC. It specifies CASTWKASSGANVLTF.

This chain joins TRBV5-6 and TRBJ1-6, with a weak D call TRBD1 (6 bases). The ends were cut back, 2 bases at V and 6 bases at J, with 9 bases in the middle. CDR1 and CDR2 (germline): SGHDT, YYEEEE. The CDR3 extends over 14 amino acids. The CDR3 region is CASSFQGSNSPLHF. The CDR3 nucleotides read TGTGCCAGCAGCTTTCAGGGGTCTAATTCACCCCTCCACTTT.

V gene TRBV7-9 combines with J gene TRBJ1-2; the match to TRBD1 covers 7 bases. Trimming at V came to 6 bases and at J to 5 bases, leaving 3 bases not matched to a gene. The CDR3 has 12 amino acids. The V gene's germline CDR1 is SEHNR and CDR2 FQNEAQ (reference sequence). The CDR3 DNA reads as TGTGCCAGCAGACGGGACAGATATGGCTACACCTTC. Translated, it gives CASRRDRYGYTF.